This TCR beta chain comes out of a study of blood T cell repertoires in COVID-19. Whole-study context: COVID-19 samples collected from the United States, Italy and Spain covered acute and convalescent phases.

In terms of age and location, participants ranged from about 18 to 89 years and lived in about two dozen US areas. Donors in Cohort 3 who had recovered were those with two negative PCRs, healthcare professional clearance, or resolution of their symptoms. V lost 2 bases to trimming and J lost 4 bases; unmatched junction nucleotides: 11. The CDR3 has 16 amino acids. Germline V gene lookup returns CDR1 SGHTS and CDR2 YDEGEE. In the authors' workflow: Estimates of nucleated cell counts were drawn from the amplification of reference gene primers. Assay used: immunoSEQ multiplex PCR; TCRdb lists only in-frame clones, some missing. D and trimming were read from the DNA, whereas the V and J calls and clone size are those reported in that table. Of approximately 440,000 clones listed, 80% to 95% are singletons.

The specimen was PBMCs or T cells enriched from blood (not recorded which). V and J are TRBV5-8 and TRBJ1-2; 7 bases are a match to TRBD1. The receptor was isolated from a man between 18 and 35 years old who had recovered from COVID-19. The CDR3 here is CASSFFPRQGGYGYTF. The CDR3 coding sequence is TGTGCCAGCAGCTTCTTCCCCCGACAGGGCGGCTATGGCTACACCTTC.